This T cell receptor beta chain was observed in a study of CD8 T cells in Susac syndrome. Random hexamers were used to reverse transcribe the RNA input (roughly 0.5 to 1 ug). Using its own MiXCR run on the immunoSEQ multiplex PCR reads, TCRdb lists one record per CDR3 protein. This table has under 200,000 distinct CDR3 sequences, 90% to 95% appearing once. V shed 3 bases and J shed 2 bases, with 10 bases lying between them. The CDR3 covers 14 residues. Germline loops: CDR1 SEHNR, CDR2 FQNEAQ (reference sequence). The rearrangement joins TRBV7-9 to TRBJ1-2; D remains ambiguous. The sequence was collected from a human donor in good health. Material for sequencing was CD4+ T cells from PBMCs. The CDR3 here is CASSLMAGNYGYTF. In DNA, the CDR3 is TGTGCCAGCAGCTTGATGGCCGGGAACTATGGCTACACCTTC.